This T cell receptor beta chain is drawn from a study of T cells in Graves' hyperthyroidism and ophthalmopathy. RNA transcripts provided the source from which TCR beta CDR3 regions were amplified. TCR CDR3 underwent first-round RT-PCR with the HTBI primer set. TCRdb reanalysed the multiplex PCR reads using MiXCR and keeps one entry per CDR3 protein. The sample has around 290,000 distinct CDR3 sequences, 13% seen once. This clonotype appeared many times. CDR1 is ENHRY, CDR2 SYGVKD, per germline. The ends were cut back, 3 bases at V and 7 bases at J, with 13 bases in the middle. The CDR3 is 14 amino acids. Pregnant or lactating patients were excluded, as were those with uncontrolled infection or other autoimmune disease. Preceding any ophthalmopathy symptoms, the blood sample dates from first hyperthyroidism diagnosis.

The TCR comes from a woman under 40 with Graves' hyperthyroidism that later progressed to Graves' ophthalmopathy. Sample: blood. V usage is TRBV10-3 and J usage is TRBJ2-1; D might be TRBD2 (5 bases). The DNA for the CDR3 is TGTGCCATCAGTGAACGGGAAGCGCAGAATGAGCAGTTCTTC. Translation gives CAISEREAQNEQFF.